This T cell receptor beta chain emerged from a study of T cell repertoires in aging, cancer and after chemotherapy. Study results and limitations: Thymic emigration or peripheral T cell expansion may be impaired by lymphoid organ infiltration in hematological cancer. Healthy donors lost TCR diversity with age mainly through richness, cancer patients through richness and evenness.

This CDR3 spans 15 amino acids. Germline V gene data show CDR1 as GTSNPN and CDR2 as SVGIG (reference sequence). Trimming removed 0 bases from V and 3 bases from J, with 12 bases in between. The template was genomic DNA from peripheral blood, not RNA. Rearranged V-D-J TRB sequences were amplified with a mixed TRB-A/B primer pool. TCRdb analysed the multiplex PCR reads with MiXCR anew, one entry per CDR3 protein. The sample holds about 1,300 distinct CDR3 sequences, roughly 62% seen once. This clonotype showed up just a few times. Antigen: not known. Sequencing was done on a sample of blood. This TCR came from a human donor with a blood cancer. The V gene is TRBV30, the J gene TRBJ1-5; unclear D gene. Here the CDR3 reads CAWSVDAGLNQPQHF. CDR3 nucleotides: TGTGCCTGGAGTGTCGATGCAGGTCTCAATCAGCCCCAGCATTTT.